This T cell receptor (beta chain) was identified in a study of spatial heterogeneity in lung cancer. CDR1 and CDR2 (germline): MDHEN, SYDVKM. V gave up 7 bases and J gave up 5 bases; unmatched junction bases: 10. This CDR3 has 14 amino acids. TCRdb called the 5' RACE reads again in MiXCR, with one record for every CDR3 protein. This sample has approximately 16,000 distinct CDR3 sequences; about 6% occur once, and the top ten carry about 25%. Time point described: blood at routine non-recurrence follow-up after resection. Whole RNA came from tumor, nontumor lung or frozen PBMC and was sequenced without being sorted. This clonotype was seen ten or more times.

The sample in question was PBMCs, obtained at follow-up. The receptor was isolated from a male donor with early-stage non-small cell lung cancer. J is TRBJ2-7 and V is TRBV28, with 8 bases that match TRBD1. This chain's CDR3 is CASTLRDRLHEQYF. The CDR3 coding sequence is TGTGCCAGCACCCTCCGGGACAGGCTCCACGAGCAGTACTTC.